Listed here are 5 T cell receptor beta chains from one sample, sequenced in a study of blood T cell repertoires in COVID-19. Data came from immunoSEQ multiplex PCR; TCRdb stores just in-frame clones and leaves some out. The data show 380,000 or so clones, about 89% seen once. The sample consisted of PBMCs or T cells enriched from blood (not recorded which). Receptor source: a young man who had recovered from COVID-19.

The V gene is TRBV5-5, the J gene TRBJ1-3; D not certain. V lost 1 base and J 4 bases, leaving 9 bases between the germline ends. Germline assignment: CDR1 SGHKS and CDR2 YYEKEE (reference sequence). This CDR3 spans 14 amino acids. The CDR3: CASSLSRLGNTIYF. The CDR3 DNA reads TGTGCCAGCAGCTTGAGCAGGTTGGGAAACACCATATATTTT.

This clone was detected once. The chain combines TRBV2 with TRBJ2-1; D is undetermined. The CDR3 is 15 amino acids. CDR1 and CDR2 from the germline V gene are SNHLY and FYNNEI. Trimming left V 5 bases short and J 0 bases short, with 11 bases between. CDR3 nucleotides: TGTGCCAGCAGTTTGACGGAGAGCTCCTACAATGAGCAGTTCTTC. Its protein is CASSLTESSYNEQFF.

This clone was detected only once. V gene TRBV6-5 combines with J gene TRBJ2-1, with unresolved D. The CDR3 is made up of 13 amino acids. Germline CDR1 MNHEY, CDR2 SVGAGI. Deletions cut 5 bases from V and 4 bases from J, with 9 bases between. This CDR3 reads CASSPDTYNEQFF. CDR3 bases: TGTGCCAGCAGTCCCGACACGTACAATGAGCAGTTCTTC.

This clone was counted once. This chain joins TRBV29-1 and TRBJ1-1; D perhaps matches TRBD1 (6 bases). CDR1 and CDR2 (germline): SQVTM, ANQGSEA. The CDR3 spans 13 residues. Deletions cut 8 bases from V and 4 bases from J, with 17 bases between. CDR3 in DNA: TGCAGCCTCACCGGGGGGGGCAGCACTGAAGCTTTCTTT. Amino acid sequence: CSLTGGGSTEAFF.

CDR3 coding DNA: TGTGCCAGCAGCCGCGGTAGGGGTAATGAAAAACTGTTTTTT. Amino acids: CASSRGRGNEKLFF. This chain connects TRBV5-4 to TRBJ1-4; a weak D match, TRBD1 (5 bases). From germline, CDR1 is SGHNT and CDR2 YYREEE (reference sequence). This CDR3 comprises 14 residues. Trimming cost V 4 bases and J 4 bases, with 11 bases left between them.